This T cell receptor beta chain is drawn from a study of blood T cell repertoires in COVID-19. The wider study: Sites in the United States, Italy and Spain provided acute and convalescent COVID-19 samples. The cDNA or gDNA used as material had been derived from T cells, B-cell-depleted T cells, or PBMCs.

Per the original data handling: How many nucleated cells were present was estimated from reference gene primer amplification. Only in-frame clones appear in the TCRdb table, and some are missing; sequencing was by immunoSEQ multiplex PCR. The DNA was the basis for D and trimming; V, J and clone size are from that table. The top ten hold 2.2% of the sample, which has fewer than 300,000 clones, 80% to 95% seen once. A Seattle source enrolled patients during active infection and followed them longitudinally. The CDR3 loop spans 17 amino acids. Germline V gene sequence: CDR1 LNHDA, CDR2 SQIVND (reference sequence). With respect to this clone: Mismatch with germline at one junction end may stem from a read error.

V and J are TRBV19 and TRBJ2-6, with 10 bases aligning to TRBD1. This receptor was obtained from a woman in her twenties or thirties with COVID-19, enrolled during active disease. The sample was peripheral blood. The CDR3 is CASSVDRGRAGANVLTF. The CDR3 region has the DNA TGTGCCAGTAGTGTAGACAGGGGGCGCGCTGGGGCCAACGTCCTGACTTTC.